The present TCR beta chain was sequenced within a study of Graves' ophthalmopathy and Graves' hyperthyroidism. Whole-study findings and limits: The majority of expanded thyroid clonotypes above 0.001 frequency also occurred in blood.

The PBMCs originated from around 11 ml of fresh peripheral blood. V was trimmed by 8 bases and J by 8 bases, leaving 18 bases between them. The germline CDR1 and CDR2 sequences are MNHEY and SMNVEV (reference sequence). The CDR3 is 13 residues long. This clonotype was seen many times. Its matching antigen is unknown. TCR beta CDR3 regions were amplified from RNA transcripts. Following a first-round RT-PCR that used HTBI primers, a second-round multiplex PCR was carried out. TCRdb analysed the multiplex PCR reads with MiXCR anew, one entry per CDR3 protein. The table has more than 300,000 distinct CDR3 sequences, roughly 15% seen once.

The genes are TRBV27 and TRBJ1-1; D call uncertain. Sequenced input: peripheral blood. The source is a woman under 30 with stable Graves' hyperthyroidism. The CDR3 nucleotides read TGTGCCAGCCGTACTCTTAGTGCGGACGAAGCTTTCTTT. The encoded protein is CASRTLSADEAFF.